These 22 T cell receptor beta chains were sequenced from one sample in a study of shared clonotypes between healthy human individuals. Sequenced by immunoSEQ multiplex PCR; TCRdb stores in-frame clones only, minus some. The sample includes about 330,000 clones, less than 85% of them seen just once. Specimen: memory CD4+ T cells sorted from blood. Subset reported: CD45RA-negative fraction. The receptors were gathered from a man aged 25 to 40 in good health.

The genes are TRBV4-2 and TRBJ2-1, with D maybe TRBD2 (5 bases). Trimming shortened V by 0 bases and J by 3 bases, and 9 bases separated the two germline ends. Germline V gene sequence: CDR1 LGHNA, CDR2 YNFKEQ. This CDR3 comprises 15 residues. The CDR3 DNA is TGTGCCAGCAGCCAAGAAGGAGGCAACTACAATGAGCAGTTCTTC. Its translation: CASSQEGGNYNEQFF.

The chain is built from TRBV2 and TRBJ1-2, with 8 bases that match TRBD1. Per germline, CDR1 SNHLY and CDR2 FYNNEI. CDR3 length equals 17 residues. The J segment lost 4 bases and the V segment lost 6 bases, leaving 16 bases of the junction unmatched. CDR3 DNA: TGTGCCAGCAGGAGCCGCGATTCATATACAGGGGGCTATGGCTACACCTTC. This gives the protein CASRSRDSYTGGYGYTF. The full variable domain, rest sourced from reference TRBV2 and TRBJ1-2, is EPEVTQTPSHQVTQMGQEVILRCVPISNHLYFYWYRQILGQKVEFLVSFYNNEISEKSEIFDDQFSVERPDGSNFTLKIRSTKLEDSAMYFCASRSRDSYTGGYGYTFGSGTRLTVV.

This sequence joins TRBV5-1 and TRBJ2-1; a weak D match, TRBD2 (5 bases). Germline assignment: CDR1 SGHRS and CDR2 YFSETQ. Trimming removed 4 bases at V and 6 bases at J, with 14 bases between. The length of the CDR3 is 14 residues. CDR3 coding DNA: TGCGCCAGCAGCATCGCGACTAATGGCAATGAGCAGTTCTTC. This sequence encodes CASSIATNGNEQFF. Supplemented by reference TRBV5-1 and TRBJ2-1, the full variable domain reads KAGVTQTPRYLIKTRGQQVTLSCSPISGHRSVSWYQQTPGQGLQFLFEYFSETQRNKGNFPGRFSGRQFSNSRSEMNVSTLELGDSALYLCASSIATNGNEQFFGPGTRLTVL.

The chain uses TRBV28 and TRBJ2-1, with D tentatively TRBD2 (5 bases). Trimming left V 0 bases short and J 16 bases short, with 13 bases between. This CDR3 is built from 12 residues. CDR1 MDHEN and CDR2 SYDVKM come from the germline V gene. This chain's CDR3 is CASSLWGEQPFF. CDR3 in DNA: TGTGCCAGCAGTTTATGGGGAGAGCAACCCTTCTTC.

The chain recombines TRBV19 with TRBJ2-1, with TRBD2 identical over 10 bases. The CDR3 runs to 15 residues. The trim removed 7 bases at V and 9 bases at J, leaving 12 bases unmatched. Germline CDR1 LNHDA, CDR2 SQIVND (reference sequence). The CDR3 DNA follows: TGTGCCAGTAACAACCGGGGACTAGCGCTAGGTGAGCAGTTCTTC. Protein: CASNNRGLALGEQFF. Variable domain in full (rest from reference TRBV19 and TRBJ2-1): DGGITQSPKYLFRKEGQNVTLSCEQNLNHDAMYWYRQDPGQGLRLIYYSQIVNDFQKGDIAEGYSVSREKKESFPLTVTSAQKNPTAFYLCASNNRGLALGEQFFGPGTRLTVL.

The chain uses TRBV9 and TRBJ1-5; D ambiguous. The CDR3 covers 14 residues. Deletions cut 4 bases from V and 1 base from J, with 9 bases between. The germline V gene has CDR1 SGDLS and CDR2 YYNGEE. This CDR3 reads CASSYTGSNQPQHF. The CDR3 DNA follows: TGTGCCAGCAGCTACACTGGAAGCAATCAGCCCCAGCATTTT.

The chain is built from TRBV2 and TRBJ2-2; TRBD2 is a possible D gene (6 bases). V was clipped by 5 bases and J by 8 bases, with 18 bases between them. From germline, CDR1 is SNHLY and CDR2 FYNNEI. There are 15 residues in the CDR3. The CDR3 DNA sequence: TGTGCCAGCAGTTCACTCGGTTACGGGAGTGGGGAGCTGTTTTTT. This gives the protein CASSSLGYGSGELFF.

A word on this clone: Other DNA variants within this sample encode the same CDR3. J is TRBJ2-5 and V is TRBV5-1; TRBD2 might be the D (6 bases). V shed 0 bases and J shed 1 base, with 7 bases lying between them. The CDR3 covers 14 residues. Looked up from germline, CDR1 is SGHRS and CDR2 is YFSETQ. For the CDR3, the DNA is TGCGCCAGCAGCTTGGTGGGGGGCCAAGAGACCCAGTACTTC. It encodes CASSLVGGQETQYF.

The chain is built from TRBV11-1 and TRBJ2-7; the match to TRBD2 covers 7 bases. Losses at the gene ends were 0 bases for V and 2 bases for J; bases not matched to a gene: 1. Germline-derived CDR1 and CDR2 are SGHAT and FQDESV (reference sequence). This CDR3 region has 14 residues. The chain's CDR3 is CASSLAGGPYEQYF. DNA for the CDR3: TGTGCCAGCAGCTTAGCGGGAGGGCCCTACGAGCAGTACTTC.

The chain is built from TRBV2 and TRBJ1-1, with TRBD1 as a possible D gene (5 bases). This CDR3 comprises 15 residues. The V end lost 6 bases, the J end lost 2 bases, and 16 bases lay between the germline ends. CDR1 SNHLY and CDR2 FYNNEI come from the germline V gene. CDR3 protein: CASREQELGNTEAFF. For the CDR3, the DNA is TGTGCCAGCAGAGAACAGGAGCTAGGAAACACTGAAGCTTTCTTT.

The chain uses TRBV10-1 and TRBJ2-1; 13 bases match TRBD2. Trimming removed 6 bases from V and 7 bases from J; junction bases left unmatched: 9. The V gene's germline CDR1 is WNHNN and CDR2 SYGVQD (reference sequence). The CDR3 is made up of 16 amino acids. The CDR3 region has the DNA TGCGCCAGCAGCCGGACTAGCGGGAGCGGGGGAAATGAGCAGTTCTTC. This codes for CASSRTSGSGGNEQFF.

This clone was counted ten times or more. The chain couples TRBV5-4 to TRBJ1-1; D uncertain. Germline V gene data show CDR1 as SGHNT and CDR2 as YYREEE (reference sequence). V shed 5 bases and J shed 0 bases, with 11 bases lying between them. The CDR3 contains 14 residues. The CDR3 DNA sequence: TGTGCCAGCAGACCCGATATAATGAACACTGAAGCTTTCTTT. It is translated as CASRPDIMNTEAFF. Full variable domain (rest looked up from reference TRBV5-4 and TRBJ1-1): ETGVTQSPTHLIKTRGQQVTLRCSSQSGHNTVSWYQQALGQGPQFIFQYYREEENGRGNFPPRFSGLQFPNYSSELNVNALELDDSALYLCASRPDIMNTEAFFGQGTRLTVV.

The chain links TRBV25-1 to TRBJ2-7; 7 bases are a match to TRBD1. This CDR3 comprises 15 residues. Losses at the gene ends were 6 bases for V and 0 bases for J; bases not matched to a gene: 8. Germline V gives CDR1 MGHDK, CDR2 SYGVNS. The CDR3 region is CASRATGTSSYEQYF. CDR3 in DNA: TGTGCCAGCAGGGCGACAGGGACAAGCTCCTACGAGCAGTACTTC.

J is TRBJ2-3 and V is TRBV5-1; 9 nucleotides align to TRBD2. The trim removed 4 bases at V and 0 bases at J, leaving 9 bases unmatched. This CDR3 spans 17 amino acids. Germline lookup yields CDR1 SGHRS and CDR2 YFSETQ. The CDR3, as DNA: TGCGCCAGCAGCGCAAAACCTCTAGCGGGAAGCACAGATACGCAGTATTTT. As protein: CASSAKPLAGSTDTQYF.

The V and J genes are TRBV5-6 and TRBJ1-2; weak D call: TRBD1 (5 bases). The V and J ends lost 4 bases and 10 bases respectively, with 23 bases between them. This CDR3 has 15 residues. Germline CDR1 is SGHDT and CDR2 is YYEEEE. The DNA of the CDR3 is TGTGCCAGCAGCACCACCCATGGGAATTCAGGGATCTACACCTTC. It encodes CASSTTHGNSGIYTF.

This clone was detected ten times or more. The rearrangement links TRBV5-6 to TRBJ2-2; D unclear. Germline V gene lookup returns CDR1 SGHDT and CDR2 YYEEEE. V was cut by 0 bases and J by 9 bases, with 12 bases left in between. The CDR3 runs 14 residues. The CDR3 nucleotides are TGTGCCAGCAGCTTGGGGGCCCCAAACCGGGAGCTGTTTTTT. It is translated as CASSLGAPNRELFF.

This chain connects TRBV2 to TRBJ2-2; 11 nucleotides agree with TRBD1. J was trimmed by 7 bases and V by 4 bases; bases with no gene match: 5. The CDR3 is 15 amino acids. Germline lookup yields CDR1 SNHLY and CDR2 FYNNEI. DNA of the CDR3: TGTGCCAGCAGTGGGACAGGGGGCATCGGCGGGGAGCTGTTTTTT. Translation: CASSGTGGIGGELFF.

This chain links TRBV28 with TRBJ2-5; 8 bases match TRBD1. The CDR3 has 13 residues. V lost 8 bases, J lost 5 bases, and 7 bases stayed unmatched. Germline V CDR1 and CDR2: MDHEN, SYDVKM. CDR3 sequence: CASYRQGMETQYF. Here the CDR3 DNA reads TGTGCCAGCTACCGACAGGGGATGGAGACCCAGTACTTC.

About this clone: This same CDR3 is encoded by further DNA sequences in the sample. The V gene is TRBV28, the J gene TRBJ2-7; D ambiguous. The germline gives CDR1 MDHEN, CDR2 SYDVKM. This CDR3 has 11 residues. The ends were cut back, 5 bases at V and 3 bases at J, with 5 bases in the middle. The CDR3 coding sequence is TGTGCCAGCAGTCGCATCTACGAGCAGTACTTC. Translated: CASSRIYEQYF.

This clone has a handful of counts. Different DNA sequences within this sample yield the same CDR3. V usage is TRBV6-6 and J usage is TRBJ2-5, with D perhaps given as TRBD1 or TRBD2 (5 bases each). Deletions cut 6 bases from V and 1 base from J, with 9 bases between. CDR1 is MNHNY, CDR2 SVGAGI, per germline (reference sequence). The CDR3 sequence is 13 residues long. In DNA form, the CDR3 reads TGTGCCAGCAGCCCTGGGGGCCAAGAGACCCAGTACTTC. Amino acid sequence: CASSPGGQETQYF.

About this clone itself: Since a far larger clone is one base different, this is likely a read error. The chain couples TRBV19 to TRBJ1-2, with D unresolved. CDR3 length: 12 amino acids. Germline V gene sequence: CDR1 LNHDA, CDR2 SQIVND (reference sequence). As DNA, the CDR3 is TGTGTCAGTACCGACCGGTTATATGGCTACACCTTC. This sequence encodes CVSTDRLYGYTF.

The rearrangement joins TRBV19 to TRBJ2-7; TRBD2 matches at 7 bases. The trim removed 6 bases at V and 3 bases at J, leaving 11 bases unmatched. Germline V gives CDR1 LNHDA, CDR2 SQIVND (reference sequence). CDR3 length equals 15 residues. CDR3 protein: CASRGGFPEGYEQYF. The CDR3 DNA is TGTGCCAGTAGGGGGGGGTTCCCCGAAGGCTACGAGCAGTACTTC.